This TCR beta chain emerged from a study of cytomegalovirus exposure and HLA in healthy donors. Background on the study: One earlier analysis, a look at roughly 180 million T cells, found almost 120 million unique TCR beta sequences. Out of around 360 genotyped donors, roughly 80% belonged to the Caucasian-associated ancestry cluster.

A note on this clone: This specimen includes other DNA sequences encoding the same CDR3.

There are 15 residues in the CDR3. CDR1 and CDR2 from the germline V gene are MNHEY and SMNVEV (reference sequence). V gave up 8 bases and J gave up 2 bases; unmatched junction bases: 6. Though nominally healthy at sampling, donors likely had unrecorded immune exposures. Primers: 60 Vbeta forward and 13 Jbeta reverse. Only in-frame clones appear in the TCRdb table, and some are missing; sequencing was by immunoSEQ multiplex PCR. The sample shows roughly 200,000 clones, approximately 78% of them seen only once. This TCR was sampled from a man aged 25 to 40 in good health and CMV-seronegative. The chain uses TRBV27 and TRBJ2-5; 12 positions agree with TRBD2. Sequencing was performed on PBMCs. In DNA, the CDR3 is TGTGCCAGCTCCCTGCTAGCGGGGGGGCAAGAGACCCAGTACTTC. It yields the protein CASSLLAGGQETQYF.